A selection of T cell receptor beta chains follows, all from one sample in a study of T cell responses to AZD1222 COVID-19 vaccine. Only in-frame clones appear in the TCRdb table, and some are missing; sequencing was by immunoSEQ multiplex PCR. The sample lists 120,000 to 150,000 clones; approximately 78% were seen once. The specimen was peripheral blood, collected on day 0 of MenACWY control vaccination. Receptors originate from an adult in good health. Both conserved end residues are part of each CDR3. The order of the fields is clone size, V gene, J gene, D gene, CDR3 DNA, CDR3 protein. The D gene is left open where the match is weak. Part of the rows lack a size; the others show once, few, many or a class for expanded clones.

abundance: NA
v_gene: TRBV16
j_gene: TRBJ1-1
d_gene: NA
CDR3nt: TGTGCCAGCAGCCAATCTAGGGCCAGGGCGGGGAACACTGAAGCTTTCTTT
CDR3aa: CASSQSRARAGNTEAFF

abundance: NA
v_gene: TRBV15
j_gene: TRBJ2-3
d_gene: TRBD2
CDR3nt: TGTGCCACCAGCAGAGATCCTTCGGCGGGGGGCCTAACAGATACGCAGTATTTT
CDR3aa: CATSRDPSAGGLTDTQYF

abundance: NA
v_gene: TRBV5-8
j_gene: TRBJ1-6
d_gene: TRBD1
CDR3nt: TGTGCCAGCAGCGCGCGACAGGGGCTCTATAATTCACCCCTCCACTTT
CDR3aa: CASSARQGLYNSPLHF

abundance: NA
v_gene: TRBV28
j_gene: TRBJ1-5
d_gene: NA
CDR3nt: TGTGCCAGCAGCCCCCGGAGAACTCCCCCCCAGCCCCAGCATTTT
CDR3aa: CASSPRRTPPQPQHF

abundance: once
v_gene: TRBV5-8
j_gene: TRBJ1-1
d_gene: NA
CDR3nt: TGTGCCAGCAGCTTGAACTATCCTAACACTGAAGCTTTCTTT
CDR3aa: CASSLNYPNTEAFF

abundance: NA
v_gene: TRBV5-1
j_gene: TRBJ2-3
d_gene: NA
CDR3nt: TGCGCCAGCAGCTTTTCATTCCGTGATGTTACAGATACGCAGTATTTT
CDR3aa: CASSFSFRDVTDTQYF

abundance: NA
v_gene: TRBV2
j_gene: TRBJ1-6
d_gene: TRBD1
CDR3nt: TGTGCCAGCGGGGACAGGCGGGGTAAAAATTCACCCCTCCACTTT
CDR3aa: CASGDRRGKNSPLHF

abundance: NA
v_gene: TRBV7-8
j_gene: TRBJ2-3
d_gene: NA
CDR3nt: TGTGCCAGCAGCGGGGGACTTCCAACAGATACGCAGTATTTT
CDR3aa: CASSGGLPTDTQYF

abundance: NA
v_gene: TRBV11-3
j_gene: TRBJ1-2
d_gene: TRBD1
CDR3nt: TGTGCCAGCACCAGGGGGGGAGGCTACACCTTC
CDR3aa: CASTRGGGYTF

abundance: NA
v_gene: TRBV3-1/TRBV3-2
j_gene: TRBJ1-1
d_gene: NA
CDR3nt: TGTGCCAGCAGCCAAGTTTTCAGGGGAGGAACTGAAGCTTTCTTT
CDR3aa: CASSQVFRGGTEAFF

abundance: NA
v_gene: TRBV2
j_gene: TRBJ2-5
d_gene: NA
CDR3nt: TGTGCCAGCTCGGGTGGAGGGACCCAGTACTTC
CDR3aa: CASSGGGTQYF

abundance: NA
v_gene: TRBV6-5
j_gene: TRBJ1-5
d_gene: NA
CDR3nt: TGTGCCAGCAGTTACAGGTCCCCAATAGGACAGCCCCAGCATTTT
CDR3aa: CASSYRSPIGQPQHF

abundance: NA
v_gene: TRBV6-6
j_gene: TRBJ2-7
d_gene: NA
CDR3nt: TGTGCCAGCAGTAAACAGATGGCGAGCTCCTACGAGCAGTACTTC
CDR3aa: CASSKQMASSYEQYF

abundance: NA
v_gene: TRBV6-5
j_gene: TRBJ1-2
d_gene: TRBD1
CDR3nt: TGTGCCAGCAGACAGGGGTTGTATGGCTACACCTTC
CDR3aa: CASRQGLYGYTF

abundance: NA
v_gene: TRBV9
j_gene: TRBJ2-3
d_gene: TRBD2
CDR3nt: TGTGCCAGCAGCGTAGGGACTAGCGATAGCACAGATACGCAGTATTTT
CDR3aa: CASSVGTSDSTDTQYF

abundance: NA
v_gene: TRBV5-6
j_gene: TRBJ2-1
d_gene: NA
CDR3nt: TGTGCCAGCAGCCTGACAGTAGATGAGCAGTTCTTC
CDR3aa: CASSLTVDEQFF

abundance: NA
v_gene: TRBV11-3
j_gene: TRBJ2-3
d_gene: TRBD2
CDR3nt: TGTGCCAGCAGCCGCGGCGGGGGGAGCGGCACAGATACGCAGTATTTT
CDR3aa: CASSRGGGSGTDTQYF

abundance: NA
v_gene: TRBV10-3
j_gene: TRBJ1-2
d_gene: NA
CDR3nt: TGTGCCATCAGTGGGTCCGACAGCCCGAACTATGGCTACACCTTC
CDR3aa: CAISGSDSPNYGYTF

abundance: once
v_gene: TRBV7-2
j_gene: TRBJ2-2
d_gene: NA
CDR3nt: TGTGCCAGCAGCTTAAATGCGAACACCGGGGAGCTGTTTTTT
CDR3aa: CASSLNANTGELFF

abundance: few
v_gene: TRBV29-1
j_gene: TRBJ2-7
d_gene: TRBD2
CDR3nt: TGCAGCGTTGACTCTAGCGGGGCCTACGAGCAGTACTTC
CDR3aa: CSVDSSGAYEQYF

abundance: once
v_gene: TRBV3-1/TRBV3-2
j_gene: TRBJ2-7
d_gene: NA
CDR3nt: TGTGCCAGCAGCCAAGATTGGACAGCATTCTCCTACGAGCAGTACTTC
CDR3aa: CASSQDWTAFSYEQYF

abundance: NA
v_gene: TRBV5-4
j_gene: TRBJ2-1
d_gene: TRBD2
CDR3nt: TGTGCCAGCAGCCCTACTGGGGGGGATTACGACAATGAGCAGTTCTTC
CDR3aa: CASSPTGGDYDNEQFF

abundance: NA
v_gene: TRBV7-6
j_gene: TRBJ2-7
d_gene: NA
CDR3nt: TGTGCCAGCAGCTTAGGGACAGCCATGAGCTACGAGCAGTACTTC
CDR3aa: CASSLGTAMSYEQYF

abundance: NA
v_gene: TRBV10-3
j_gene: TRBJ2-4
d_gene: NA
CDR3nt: TGTGCCATCAGTGAGTTCACCCGCGGCAAAAACATTCAGTACTTC
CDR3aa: CAISEFTRGKNIQYF

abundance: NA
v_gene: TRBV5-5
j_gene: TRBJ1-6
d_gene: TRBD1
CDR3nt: TGTGCCAGCAGCTTGGGACAGGGAACTTCACCCCTCCACTTT
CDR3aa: CASSLGQGTSPLHF

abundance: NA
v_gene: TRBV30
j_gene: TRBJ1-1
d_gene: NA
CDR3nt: TGTGCCTGGAGAGAGAGAGAGGGTAGGCTGAGGGTTCCTGAAGCTTTCTTT
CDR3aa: CAWREREGRLRVPEAFF

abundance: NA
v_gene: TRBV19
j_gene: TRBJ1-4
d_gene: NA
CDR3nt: TGTGCCAGTAGTATTCTCCTGAATGGGTATGAAAAACTGTTTTTT
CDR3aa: CASSILLNGYEKLFF

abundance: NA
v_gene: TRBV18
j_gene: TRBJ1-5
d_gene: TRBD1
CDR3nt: TGTGCCAGCTCACCAACAGGGGGGACAAGCAATCAGCCCCAGCATTTT
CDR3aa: CASSPTGGTSNQPQHF

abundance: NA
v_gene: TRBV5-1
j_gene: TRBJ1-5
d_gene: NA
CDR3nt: TGCGCCAGCAGCTTGATGGGACTGAGCAATCAGCCCCAGCATTTT
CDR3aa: CASSLMGLSNQPQHF

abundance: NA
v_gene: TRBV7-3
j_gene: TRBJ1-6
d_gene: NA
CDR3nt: TGTGCCAGCAGCTTAAGCCCCGGACAGAATTCACCCCTCCACTTT
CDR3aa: CASSLSPGQNSPLHF

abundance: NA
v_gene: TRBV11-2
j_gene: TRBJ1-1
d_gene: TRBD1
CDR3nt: TGTGCCAGCAGCTTAGGGGCAGGGGGCGCGAGCACTGAAGCTTTCTTT
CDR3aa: CASSLGAGGASTEAFF

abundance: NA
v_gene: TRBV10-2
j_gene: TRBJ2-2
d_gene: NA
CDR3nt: TGCGCCAGCACGCGGGGGCGGAACACCGGGGAGCTGTTTTTT
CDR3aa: CASTRGRNTGELFF

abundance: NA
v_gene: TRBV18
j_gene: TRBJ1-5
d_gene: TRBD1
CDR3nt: TGTGCCAGCTCACCAGGGACAGGGGAGATTCAGCCCCAGCATTTT
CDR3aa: CASSPGTGEIQPQHF

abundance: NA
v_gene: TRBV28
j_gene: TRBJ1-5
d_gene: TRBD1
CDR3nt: TGTGCCAGCAGTTCCCCCGGACAGGGAGGTCAGCCCCAGCATTTT
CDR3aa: CASSSPGQGGQPQHF

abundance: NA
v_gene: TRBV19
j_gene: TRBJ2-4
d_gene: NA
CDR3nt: TGTGCCAGTAGTCCTCTTGGGACCAGAGCCAAAAACATTCAGTACTTC
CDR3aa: CASSPLGTRAKNIQYF

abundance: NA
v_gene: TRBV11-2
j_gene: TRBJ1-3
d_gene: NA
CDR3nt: TGTGCCAGCAGTTTGTGGGGGGAGACCTCTGGAAACACCATATATTTT
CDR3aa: CASSLWGETSGNTIYF

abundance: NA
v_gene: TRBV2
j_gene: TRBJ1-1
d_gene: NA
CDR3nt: TGTGCCAGCAGTGACACCCTCACTATGAACACTGAAGCTTTCTTT
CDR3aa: CASSDTLTMNTEAFF

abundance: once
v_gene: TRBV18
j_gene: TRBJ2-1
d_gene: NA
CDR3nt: TGTGCCAGCACAAAACAGCCATCCCACTCCTACAATGAGCAGTTCTTC
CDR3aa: CASTKQPSHSYNEQFF

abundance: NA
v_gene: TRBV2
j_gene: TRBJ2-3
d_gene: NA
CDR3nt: TGTGCCAGCAGTGACCAAGGGCCTGTAGGGACGCAGTATTTT
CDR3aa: CASSDQGPVGTQYF

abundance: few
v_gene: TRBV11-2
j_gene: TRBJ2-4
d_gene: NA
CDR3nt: TGTGCCAGCAGCTTAGATATAGGGTTGGTTCAGTACTTC
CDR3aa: CASSLDIGLVQYF

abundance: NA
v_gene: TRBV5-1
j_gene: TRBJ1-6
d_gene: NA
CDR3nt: TGCGCCAGCAGCCCGGATGGGGTTGGTTCACCCCTCCACTTT
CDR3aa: CASSPDGVGSPLHF

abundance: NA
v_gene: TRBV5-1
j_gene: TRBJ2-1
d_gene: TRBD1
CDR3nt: TGCGCCAGCAGACCCTCCGGGACAGCCTACAATGAGCAGTTCTTC
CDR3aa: CASRPSGTAYNEQFF

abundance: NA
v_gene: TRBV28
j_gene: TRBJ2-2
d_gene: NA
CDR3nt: TGTGCCAGCCATCTGCGGGGGCCGGGGACCGGGGAGCTGTTTTTT
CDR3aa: CASHLRGPGTGELFF

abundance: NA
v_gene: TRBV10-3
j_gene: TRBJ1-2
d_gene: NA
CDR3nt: TGTGCCACCAAAGGACAGAATTATCTCTATGGCTACACCTTC
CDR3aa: CATKGQNYLYGYTF

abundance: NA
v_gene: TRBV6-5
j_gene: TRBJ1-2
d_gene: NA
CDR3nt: TGTGCCAGCAGGAGGGCGACTCAGGGGCCATATGGCTACACCTTC
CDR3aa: CASRRATQGPYGYTF

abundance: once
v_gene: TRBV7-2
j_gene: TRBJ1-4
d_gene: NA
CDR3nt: TGTGCCAGCAGCGCCCGGGACGTAGCAACTAATGAAAAACTGTTTTTT
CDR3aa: CASSARDVATNEKLFF

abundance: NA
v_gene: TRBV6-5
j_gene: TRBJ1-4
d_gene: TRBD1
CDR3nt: TGTGCCACCCAGAGTGGGACAGCAGATGAAAAACTGTTTTTT
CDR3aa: CATQSGTADEKLFF

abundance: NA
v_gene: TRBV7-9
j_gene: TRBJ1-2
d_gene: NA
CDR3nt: TGTGCCAGCAGCTTCCGGGAAGGCTATGGCTACACCTTC
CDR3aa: CASSFREGYGYTF

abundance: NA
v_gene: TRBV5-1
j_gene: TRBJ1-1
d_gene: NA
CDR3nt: TGCGCCAGCAGCTCTAATTTGACAGCCTTGAACACTGAAGCTTTCTTT
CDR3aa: CASSSNLTALNTEAFF

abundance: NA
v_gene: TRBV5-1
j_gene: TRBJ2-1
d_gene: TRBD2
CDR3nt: TGCGCCAGCAGCTCGACTAGCGGGGGGGACGATGAGCAGTTCTTC
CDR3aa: CASSSTSGGDDEQFF